Described below is a single T cell receptor (beta chain) sequence and its context. Its cognate antigen is unknown. Donors came from a validation cohort of about 110 subjects, distinct from the first 666-subject cohort. The sample originates from a study of cytomegalovirus exposure and HLA in healthy donors. Study-wide findings and caveats: There were three CMV-associated chains whose specificity for CMV antigens was confirmed in vitro. Fewer than 200 TCR beta chains were listed as cytomegalovirus-associated. Many donors shared some public TCRs, even though most TCR sequences were rare.

Profiling relied on immunoSEQ multiplex PCR, and the TCRdb table lists in-frame clones only, not all of them. The data show about 160,000 clones, 96% seen once. The CDR3 contains 16 residues. Germline assignment: CDR1 SNHLY and CDR2 FYNNEI. V lost 7 bases and J lost 3; bases outside the gene matches: 7. The rearrangement uses TRBV2 and TRBJ2-1; 12 bases match TRBD2. The sequence came from a woman younger than 30 in good health and CMV-seronegative. The specimen was PBMCs. The CDR3 region has the DNA TGTGCCAGCACTTTCGGACTAGCGGGGAACTACAATGAGCAGTTCTTC. This codes for CASTFGLAGNYNEQFF.